This passage covers 20 T cell receptor beta chains from one sample sequenced in a study of OX40 agonist ivuxolimab in advanced cancers. The method was immunoSEQ multiplex PCR; TCRdb's version includes in-frame clones alone and lacks a portion of them. The sample shows about 59,000 clones, 85% to 95% of them seen only once. This sample comprised CD4+ or CD8+ T cells sorted from blood, obtained in a trial of the OX40 agonist ivuxolimab. These TCRs come from an adult with an advanced solid tumor such as melanoma, head and neck, liver or kidney cancer.

V and J are TRBV25-1 and TRBJ1-1; no clear D gene. V lost 8 bases and J 8 bases, leaving 15 bases between the germline ends. Germline CDR1 reads MGHDK; CDR2 reads SYGVNS. CDR3 size: 12 residues. CDR3: CASVGRQWEAFF. In DNA form, the CDR3 reads TGTGCCAGCGTAGGACGACAATGGGAAGCTTTCTTT.

The V call is TRBV29-1, the J call TRBJ1-2; TRBD1 matches 7 bases. Germline-derived CDR1 and CDR2 are SQVTM and ANQGSEA. CDR3 length: 14 amino acids. With V trimmed by 6 bases and J by 0 bases, 7 bases remained unmatched. The CDR3 protein is CSVDGQAPNYGYTF. CDR3 sequence (DNA): TGCAGCGTGGACGGACAGGCGCCTAACTATGGCTACACCTTC.

The chain recombines TRBV29-1 with TRBJ2-1; D possibly corresponds to TRBD2 (5 bases). Deletions cut 7 bases from V and 4 bases from J, with 8 bases between. Germline values: CDR1 SQVTM, CDR2 ANQGSEA. The CDR3 is made up of 11 amino acids. The CDR3 here is CSGSEYNEQFF. The CDR3 region has the DNA TGCAGCGGTAGCGAATACAATGAGCAGTTCTTC.

V usage is TRBV9 and J usage is TRBJ1-1, with TRBD1 as a possible D gene (5 bases). Germline V lookup: CDR1 SGDLS, CDR2 YYNGEE. The CDR3 extends over 15 amino acids. Trimming pared 1 base from V and 4 bases from J, leaving 14 bases between. As DNA, the CDR3 is TGTGCCAGCAGCGTAAGTGTCAGCCAGGGCACTGAAGCTTTCTTT. The encoded protein is CASSVSVSQGTEAFF.

This clone was detected a few times. The rearrangement links TRBV7-9 to TRBJ2-5, with 8 bases identical to TRBD1. Germline trimming cut 4 bases from V and 1 base from J; bases unmatched to any gene: 5. The CDR3 is 15 residues long. The germline V gene encodes CDR1 SEHNR and CDR2 FQNEAQ (reference sequence). DNA for the CDR3: TGTGCCAGCAGCTCCCGACAGGGGCTCCAAGAGACCCAGTACTTC. Translated, it gives CASSSRQGLQETQYF.

The genes are TRBV9 and TRBJ2-2; TRBD2 aligns across 13 bases. V shed 3 bases and J 1 base; nucleotides not matched to a gene: 12. This CDR3 has 20 amino acids. Germline CDR1 and CDR2: SGDLS and YYNGEE. The CDR3 DNA sequence: TGTGCCAGCAGCGCCGGACTAGCGGGAGTATTGGGAGAGAACACCGGGGAGCTGTTTTTT. This sequence encodes CASSAGLAGVLGENTGELFF.

The chain is built from TRBV7-9 and TRBJ2-7, with D uncertain. Trimming removed 5 bases from V and 2 bases from J, with 25 bases in between. Germline loops: CDR1 SEHNR, CDR2 FQNEAQ (reference sequence). CDR3 length: 18 amino acids. This CDR3 is CASSHGWVAENNAYEQYF. DNA for the CDR3: TGTGCCAGCAGCCACGGCTGGGTGGCGGAGAACAATGCCTACGAGCAGTACTTC.

The chain couples TRBV11-3 to TRBJ2-4; perhaps D is TRBD1 or TRBD2 (6 bases each). CDR3 length: 18 amino acids. Germline CDR1 reads SGHNT; CDR2 reads YENEEA. Trimming stripped 4 bases from V and 8 bases from J, with 27 bases between. The CDR3 is CASSSSGAADMIRYIQYF. Here the CDR3 DNA reads TGTGCCAGCAGCTCCTCGGGGGCGGCCGATATGATTAGGTACATTCAGTACTTC.

With respect to this clone: At one end the junction does not follow the germline gene, possibly because of a read error. The chain is built from TRBV5-1 and TRBJ2-7, with 9 bases fitting TRBD2. The germline CDR1 and CDR2 sequences are SGHRS and YFSETQ. The CDR3 runs 17 residues. The CDR3 nucleotides are TGCGCCCGCAGCTGGGGGCGGGGGGGGCCCCCTTCCTACGAGCAGTACTTC. Translating gives CARSWGRGGPPSYEQYF. Together with reference TRBV5-1 and TRBJ2-7, the CDR3 gives the full variable domain: KAGVTQTPRYLIKTRGQQVTLSCSPISGHRSVSWYQQTPGQGLQFLFEYFSETQRNKGNFPGRFSGRQFSNSRSEMNVSTLELGDSALYLCARSWGRGGPPSYEQYFGPGTRLTVT.

The rearrangement joins TRBV5-1 to TRBJ2-7; 7 bases map to TRBD2. The germline gives CDR1 SGHRS, CDR2 YFSETQ. After removal of 0 bases from V and 5 bases from J, the junction contained 11 bases not matched to a gene. The CDR3 runs to 16 residues. CDR3 in amino acids: CASSLDSREFFDEQYF. CDR3 sequence (DNA): TGCGCCAGCAGCTTGGATTCGCGGGAGTTTTTCGACGAGCAGTACTTC. Full variable domain (rest looked up from reference TRBV5-1 and TRBJ2-7): KAGVTQTPRYLIKTRGQQVTLSCSPISGHRSVSWYQQTPGQGLQFLFEYFSETQRNKGNFPGRFSGRQFSNSRSEMNVSTLELGDSALYLCASSLDSREFFDEQYFGPGTRLTVT.

Here the CDR3 DNA reads TGCAGCGTTGAAGCCGGGACAGATACTGAAGCTTTCTTT. Translating it yields CSVEAGTDTEAFF. The rearrangement uses TRBV29-1 and TRBJ1-1; TRBD1 agrees at 7 bases. Germline CDR1 reads SQVTM; CDR2 reads ANQGSEA. V shed 1 base and J 5 bases; nucleotides not matched to a gene: 4. The CDR3 has 13 residues.

This chain joins TRBV7-9 and TRBJ2-7; D might be TRBD1 or TRBD2, each matching 5 bases. The CDR3 is made up of 13 amino acids. Looked up from germline, CDR1 is SEHNR and CDR2 is FQNEAQ (reference sequence). The CDR3 DNA reads as TGTGCAGCAGGTGGGGACCCTGCCTACGAGCAGTACTTC. This codes for CAAGGDPAYEQYF. The complete variable domain, with remaining parts taken from reference TRBV7-9 and TRBJ2-7, reads DTGVSQNPRHKITKRGQNVTFRCDPISEHNRLYWYRQTLGQGPEFLTYFQNEAQLEKSRLLSDRFSAERPKGSFSTLEIQRTEQGDSAMYLCAAGGDPAYEQYFGPGTRLTVT.

The CDR3 region has the DNA TGTGCCAGCAGTGACCCCCGACAGGTAGGGTGGCACAATGAGCAGTTCTTC. This codes for CASSDPRQVGWHNEQFF. The V call is TRBV27, the J call TRBJ2-1; D is perhaps TRBD1 (6 bases). Germline V lookup: CDR1 MNHEY, CDR2 SMNVEV (reference sequence). This CDR3 contains 17 residues. Trimming left V 5 bases short and J 5 bases short, with 22 bases between.

The chain couples TRBV27 to TRBJ2-5; D is perhaps TRBD1 (6 bases). CDR3 size: 14 residues. Germline loops: CDR1 MNHEY, CDR2 SMNVEV (reference sequence). The V and J ends lost 6 bases and 2 bases respectively, with 13 bases between them. The CDR3 DNA reads as TGTGCCAGCAGAAAAAGGGACAATCAAGAGACCCAGTACTTC. Translating gives CASRKRDNQETQYF.

The J gene is TRBJ2-7, the V gene TRBV4-1, with a possible D match to TRBD2 (5 bases). CDR1 is MGHRA, CDR2 YSYEKL, per germline. V was shortened by 1 base and J by 3 bases, with 13 bases between the two germline ends. The CDR3 runs to 15 residues. CDR3 nucleotide sequence: TGCGCCAGCAGCCAAGCCCCGGCCCGGGGCTACGAGCAGTACTTC. Amino acid sequence: CASSQAPARGYEQYF.

The chain joins TRBV4-1 to TRBJ2-1; maybe TRBD1 (6 bases). The germline V gene encodes CDR1 MGHRA and CDR2 YSYEKL. CDR3 length: 14 amino acids. Trimming stripped 7 bases from V and 2 bases from J, with 12 bases between. The CDR3 sequence is CASTSRDTYNEQFF. The CDR3 bases are TGCGCCAGCACCTCGAGGGACACCTACAATGAGCAGTTCTTC.

As DNA, the CDR3 is TGTGCCAGCAGCCCACACCTCCTCGGGACAGCGGGGGACACTGAAGCTTTCTTT. Its protein is CASSPHLLGTAGDTEAFF. The chain couples TRBV7-9 to TRBJ1-1; 7 positions match TRBD1. The CDR3 loop spans 18 amino acids. Germline CDR1 reads SEHNR; CDR2 reads FQNEAQ (reference sequence). The J segment lost 3 bases and the V segment lost 5 bases, leaving 18 bases of the junction unmatched.

This chain links TRBV6-5 with TRBJ2-3, with D tentatively TRBD2 (6 bases). CDR3 length equals 13 residues. Germline CDR1 MNHEY, CDR2 SVGAGI. Trimming left V 5 bases short and J 6 bases short, with 12 bases between. The CDR3 is CASSARRGDTQYF. The CDR3 DNA is TGTGCCAGCAGTGCCCGTCGGGGGGATACGCAGTATTTT.

The chain links TRBV5-6 to TRBJ2-1; no reliable D call. Germline V gene lookup returns CDR1 SGHDT and CDR2 YYEEEE. This CDR3 has 12 amino acids. Between the trimmed V and J ends, which lost 2 bases and 7 bases, there was a span of 7 bases. CDR3 in amino acids: CASSFPPNEQFF. CDR3 nucleotides: TGTGCCAGCAGCTTTCCCCCTAATGAGCAGTTCTTC.

The chain has TRBV13 and TRBJ2-2, with 7 bases identical to TRBD2. J gave up 6 bases and V 5 bases, and 6 bases lay outside the gene matches. This CDR3 is built from 14 residues. Germline CDR1 is PRHDT and CDR2 is FYEKMQ (reference sequence). Here the CDR3 reads CASSTGLVPGELFF. The CDR3 coding sequence is TGTGCCAGCAGCACCGGACTAGTTCCCGGGGAGCTGTTTTTT.